This T cell receptor (beta chain) is drawn from a study of blood T cell repertoires in COVID-19. This CDR3 is built from 16 residues. J was trimmed by 4 bases and V by 5 bases; bases with no gene match: 7. The germline V gene encodes CDR1 SGHTA and CDR2 FQGNSA. Original processing methods: From reference gene primer amplification, estimates of nucleated cell counts were derived. The assay was immunoSEQ multiplex PCR, and TCRdb's table has in-frame clones only and misses some. V and J calls and clone size come straight from that table; D and trimming were deduced from the DNA. This sample yields roughly 310,000 clones, of which 89% are seen a single time; around a tenth belongs to the top ten.

Sequences were obtained from PBMCs or T cells enriched from blood (not recorded which). This rearrangement joins TRBV7-2 to TRBJ2-2; TRBD1 matches 10 bases. This sequence originates from a middle-aged woman who had recovered from COVID-19. The CDR3 spells CASSQTGGLITGELFF. The CDR3 DNA is TGTGCCAGCAGCCAGACAGGGGGCCTGATCACCGGGGAGCTGTTTTTT. Variable domain in full (rest from reference TRBV7-2 and TRBJ2-2): GAGVSQSPSNKVTEKGKDVELRCDPISGHTALYWYRQSLGQGLEFLIYFQGNSAPDKSGLPSDRFSAERTGGSVSTLTIQRTQQEDSAVYLCASSQTGGLITGELFFGEGSRLTVL.